These T cell receptor beta chains were read from a single sample in a study of regulatory T cells in long-lasting Graves disease. In TCRdb, the multiplex PCR reads were re-called with MiXCR into one record per CDR3 protein. The data hold 350,000 to 400,000 distinct CDR3 sequences, with less than 20% observed a single time. Sequenced material: peripheral blood mononuclear cells (PBMCs), taken at new diagnosis, from a patient treated with antithyroid drugs. The receptors originated from a female donor with Graves disease. The conserved cysteine and the conserved F or W are not part of the CDR3 here. A D gene is named only where the DNA matches it firmly.

D: TRBD1; J: TRBJ2-3; V: TRBV11-1; CDR3: ASSQEGEAGGVADFTDTQY
D: TRBD1; J: TRBJ2-7; V: TRBV4-1; CDR3: ASSHGDSSPYEQY
D: NA; J: TRBJ2-3; V: TRBV6-1; CDR3: ASSGGTPVIDTQY
D: NA; J: TRBJ2-1; V: TRBV11-1; CDR3: ASSLVGAGEQF
D: NA; J: TRBJ1-3; V: TRBV30; CDR3: AWSDFSGNTIY
D: TRBD2; J: TRBJ2-2; V: TRBV28; CDR3: ASRLAGRDTGELF
D: NA; J: TRBJ2-7; V: TRBV27; CDR3: ASSLLATPSYNEQY
D: NA; J: TRBJ2-2; V: TRBV2; CDR3: ASSPLSATEGTGELF
D: NA; J: TRBJ1-2; V: TRBV24-1; CDR3: ATSVREPNYGYT
D: TRBD1; J: TRBJ1-2; V: TRBV20-1; CDR3: SAPYQGQGGPKYYGYT